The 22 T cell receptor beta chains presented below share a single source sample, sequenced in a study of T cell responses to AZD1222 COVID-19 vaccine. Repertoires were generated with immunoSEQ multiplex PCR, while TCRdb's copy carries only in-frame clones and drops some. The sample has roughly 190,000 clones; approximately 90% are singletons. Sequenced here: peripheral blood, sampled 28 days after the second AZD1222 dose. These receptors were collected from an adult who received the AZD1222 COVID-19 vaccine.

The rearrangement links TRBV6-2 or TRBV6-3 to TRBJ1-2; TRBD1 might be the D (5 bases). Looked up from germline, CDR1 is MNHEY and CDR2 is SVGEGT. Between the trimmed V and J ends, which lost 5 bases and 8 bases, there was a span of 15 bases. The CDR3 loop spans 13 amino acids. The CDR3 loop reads CASSDHTGEGYTF. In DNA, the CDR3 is TGTGCCAGCAGTGATCACACAGGAGAAGGCTACACCTTC.

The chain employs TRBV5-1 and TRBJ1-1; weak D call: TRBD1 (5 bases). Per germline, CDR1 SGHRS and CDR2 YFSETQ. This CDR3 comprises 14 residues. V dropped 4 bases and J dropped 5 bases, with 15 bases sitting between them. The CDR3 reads CASSRGAGQTEAFF. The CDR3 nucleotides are TGCGCCAGCAGCCGTGGGGCAGGGCAGACTGAAGCTTTCTTT.

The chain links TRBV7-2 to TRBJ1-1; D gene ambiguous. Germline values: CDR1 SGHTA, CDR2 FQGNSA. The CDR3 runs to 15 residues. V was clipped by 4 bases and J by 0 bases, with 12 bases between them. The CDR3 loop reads CASSSQSAVNTEAFF. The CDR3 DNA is TGTGCCAGCAGCTCCCAATCGGCAGTGAACACTGAAGCTTTCTTT.

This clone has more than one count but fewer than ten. The CDR3 coding sequence is TGTGCCAGCAGCTCCGAAACGGAGACCCAGTACTTC. Its translation: CASSSETETQYF. The V gene is TRBV7-6, the J gene TRBJ2-5; D is ambiguous. Trimming left V 4 bases short and J 5 bases short, with 8 bases between. The germline V gene has CDR1 SGHVS and CDR2 FNYEAQ. CDR3 size: 12 residues.

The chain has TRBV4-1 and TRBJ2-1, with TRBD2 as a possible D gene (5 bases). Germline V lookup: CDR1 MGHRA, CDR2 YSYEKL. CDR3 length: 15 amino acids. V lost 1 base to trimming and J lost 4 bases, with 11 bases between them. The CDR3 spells CASSQGAEDYNEQFF. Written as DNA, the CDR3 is TGCGCCAGCAGCCAAGGAGCGGAAGATTACAATGAGCAGTTCTTC.

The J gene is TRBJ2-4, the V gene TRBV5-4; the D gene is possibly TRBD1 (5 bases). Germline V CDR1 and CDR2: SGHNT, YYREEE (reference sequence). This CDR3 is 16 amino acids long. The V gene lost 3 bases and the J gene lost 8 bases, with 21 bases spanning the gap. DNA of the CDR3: TGTGCCAGCAGCTCAAAGAAGACAGCGTCGGTGGACATTCAGTACTTC. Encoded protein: CASSSKKTASVDIQYF.

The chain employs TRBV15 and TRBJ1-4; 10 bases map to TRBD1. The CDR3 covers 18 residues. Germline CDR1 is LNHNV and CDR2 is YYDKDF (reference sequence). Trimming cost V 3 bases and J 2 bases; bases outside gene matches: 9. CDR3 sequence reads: CATSSWTGTGETNEKLFF. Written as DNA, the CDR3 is TGTGCCACCAGCAGTTGGACCGGGACAGGGGAGACTAATGAAAAACTGTTTTTT.

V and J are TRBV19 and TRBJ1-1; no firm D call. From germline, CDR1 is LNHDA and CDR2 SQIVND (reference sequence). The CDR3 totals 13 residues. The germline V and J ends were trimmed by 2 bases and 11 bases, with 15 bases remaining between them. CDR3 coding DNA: TGTGCCAGTAGTATATCTCTGATGGATAGCGCTTTCTTT. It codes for CASSISLMDSAFF.

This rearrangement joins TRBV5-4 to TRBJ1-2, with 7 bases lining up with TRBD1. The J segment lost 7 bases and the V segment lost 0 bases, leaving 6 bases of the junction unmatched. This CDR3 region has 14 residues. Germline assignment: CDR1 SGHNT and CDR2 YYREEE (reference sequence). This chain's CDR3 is CASSLDRGKGGYTF. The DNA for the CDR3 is TGTGCCAGCAGCTTGGACAGGGGAAAAGGTGGCTACACCTTC.

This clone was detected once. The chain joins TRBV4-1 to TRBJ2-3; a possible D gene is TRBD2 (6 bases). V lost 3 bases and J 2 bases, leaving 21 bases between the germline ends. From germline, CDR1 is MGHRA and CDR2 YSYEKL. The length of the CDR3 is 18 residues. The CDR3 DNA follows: TGCGCCAGCAGCCATTCCATTCTAGCGAGAGCTCCCACAGATACGCAGTATTTT. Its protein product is CASSHSILARAPTDTQYF.

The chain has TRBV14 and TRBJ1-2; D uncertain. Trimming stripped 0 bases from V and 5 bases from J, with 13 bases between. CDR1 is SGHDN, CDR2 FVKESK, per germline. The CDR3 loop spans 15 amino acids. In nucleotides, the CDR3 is TGTGCCAGCAGCCAAGATGGGTCGGTGGGGTATGGCTACACCTTC. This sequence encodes CASSQDGSVGYGYTF.

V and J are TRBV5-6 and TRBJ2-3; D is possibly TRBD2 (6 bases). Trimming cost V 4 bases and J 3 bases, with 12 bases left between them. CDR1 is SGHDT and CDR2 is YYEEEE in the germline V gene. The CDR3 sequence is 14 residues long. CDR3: CASSRYGGTDTQYF. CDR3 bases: TGTGCCAGCAGCCGCTACGGGGGTACAGATACGCAGTATTTT.

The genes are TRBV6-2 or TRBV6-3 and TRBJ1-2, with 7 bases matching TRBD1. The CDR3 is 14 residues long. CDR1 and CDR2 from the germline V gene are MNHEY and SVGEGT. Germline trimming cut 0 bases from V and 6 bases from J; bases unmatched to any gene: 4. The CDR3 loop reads CASSYSGGWDGYTF. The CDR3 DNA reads TGTGCCAGCAGTTACTCAGGGGGCTGGGATGGCTACACCTTC.

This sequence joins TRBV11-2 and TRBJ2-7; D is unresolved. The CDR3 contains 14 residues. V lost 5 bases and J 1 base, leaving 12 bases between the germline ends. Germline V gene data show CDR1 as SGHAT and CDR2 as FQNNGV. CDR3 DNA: TGTGCCAGCAGCCCCCCCCAACGTTCCTACGAGCAGTACTTC. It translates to CASSPPQRSYEQYF.

CDR3 loop: CASSLWDSGDTDTQYF. CDR3 nucleotide sequence: TGTGCCAGCAGCTTATGGGATAGCGGGGACACAGATACGCAGTATTTT. This chain joins TRBV7-9 and TRBJ2-3; 8 bases agree with TRBD2. The V gene's germline CDR1 is SEHNR and CDR2 FQNEAQ (reference sequence). This CDR3 comprises 16 residues. After removal of 2 bases from V and 2 bases from J, the junction contained 6 bases not matched to a gene.

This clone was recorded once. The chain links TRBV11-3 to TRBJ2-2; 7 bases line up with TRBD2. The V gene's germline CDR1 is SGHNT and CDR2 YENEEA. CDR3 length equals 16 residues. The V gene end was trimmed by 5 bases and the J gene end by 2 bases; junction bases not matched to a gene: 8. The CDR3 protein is CASSPRGGGNTGELFF. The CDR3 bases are TGTGCCAGCAGCCCTAGGGGCGGGGGAAACACCGGGGAGCTGTTTTTT.

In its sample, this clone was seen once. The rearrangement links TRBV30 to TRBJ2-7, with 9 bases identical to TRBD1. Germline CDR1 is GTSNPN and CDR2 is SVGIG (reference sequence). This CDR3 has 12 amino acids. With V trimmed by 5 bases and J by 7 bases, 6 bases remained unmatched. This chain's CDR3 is CAWGTGLPEQYF. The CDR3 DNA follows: TGTGCCTGGGGGACAGGGCTACCGGAGCAGTACTTC.

DNA of the CDR3: TGCGCCAGCAGCCAAGAAGGGACAGGGGTGGTAGACCAGCCCCAGCATTTT. Amino acids: CASSQEGTGVVDQPQHF. The V gene is TRBV4-1, the J gene TRBJ1-5, with 10 bases aligning to TRBD1. Losses at the gene ends were 0 bases for V and 7 bases for J; bases not matched to a gene: 9. The CDR3 runs 17 residues. Germline V lookup: CDR1 MGHRA, CDR2 YSYEKL.

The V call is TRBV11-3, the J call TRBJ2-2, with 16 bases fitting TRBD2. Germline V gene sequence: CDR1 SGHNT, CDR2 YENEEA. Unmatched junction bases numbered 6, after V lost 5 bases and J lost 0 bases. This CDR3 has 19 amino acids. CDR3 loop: CASSPGTSGRVTNTGELFF. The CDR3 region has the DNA TGTGCCAGCAGCCCAGGGACTAGCGGGAGGGTCACGAACACCGGGGAGCTGTTTTTT. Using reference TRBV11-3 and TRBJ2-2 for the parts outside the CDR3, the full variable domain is EAGVVQSPRYKIIEKKQPVAFWCNPISGHNTLYWYLQNLGQGPELLIRYENEEAVDDSQLPKDRFSAERLKGVDSTLKIQPAELGDSAVYLCASSPGTSGRVTNTGELFFGEGSRLTVL.

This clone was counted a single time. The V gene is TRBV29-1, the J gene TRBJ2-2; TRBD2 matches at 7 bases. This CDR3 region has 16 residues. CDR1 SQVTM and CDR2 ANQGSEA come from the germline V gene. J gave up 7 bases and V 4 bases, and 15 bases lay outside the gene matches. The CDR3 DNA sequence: TGCAGCGTTGGGGGTAGCGGGCGGCAAGGGAGCGGGGAGCTGTTTTTT. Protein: CSVGGSGRQGSGELFF.

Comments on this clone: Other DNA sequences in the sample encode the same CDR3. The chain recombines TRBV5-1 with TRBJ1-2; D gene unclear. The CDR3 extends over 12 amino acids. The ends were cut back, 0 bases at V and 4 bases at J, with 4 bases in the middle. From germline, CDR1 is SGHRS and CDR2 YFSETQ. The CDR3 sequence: CASSLEGYGYTF. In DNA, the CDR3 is TGCGCCAGCAGCTTGGAGGGCTATGGCTACACCTTC.

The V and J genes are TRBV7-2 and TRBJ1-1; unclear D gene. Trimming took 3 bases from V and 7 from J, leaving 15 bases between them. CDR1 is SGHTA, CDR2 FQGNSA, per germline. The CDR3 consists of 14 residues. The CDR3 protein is CASSFRRGQDEAFF. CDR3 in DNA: TGTGCCAGCAGCTTTCGACGGGGTCAGGATGAAGCTTTCTTT.